The clone carrying this TCR beta chain was counted a few times. The target antigen is unknown. These data originate in a study of identical twins. Template switching added a universal primer site; cDNA carried unique molecular identifiers. TCRdb passed the 5' RACE reads through MiXCR, listing each CDR3 protein once. The sample shows 400,000 to 500,000 distinct CDR3 sequences, about 13% of them seen only once. Every one of the donors was a healthy Caucasian. Study-level points and caveats: Zero-insertion analyses might be partly confounded by invariant T cells like MAIT and iNKT. Cord blood beta clonotypes that were abundant carried fewer insertions, and memory repertoires showed no such trend.

The V and J ends lost 6 bases and 3 bases respectively, with 18 bases between them. CDR1 and CDR2 from the germline V gene are MNHNS and SASEGT. CDR3 length: 15 amino acids. The data were also submitted as part of a second study, on yellow fever vaccine responses in identical twins.

The sequenced sample was CD4+ T cells sorted from blood. This clonotype originated in a woman aged 18-30 years in good health. The V call is TRBV6-1, the J call TRBJ2-7, with TRBD1 as a possible D gene (5 bases). The CDR3 DNA follows: TGTGCCAGCAGACACATGAGCGACAGTCTCTACGAGCAGTACTTC. It is translated as CASRHMSDSLYEQYF.